This note documents a single TCR beta chain sequence. As yet, its antigen is unknown. Libraries were prepared by immunoSEQ multiplex PCR; TCRdb keeps only in-frame clonotypes and omits some of them. Among more than 2 million clones listed, around 93% were seen once. This specimen belongs to a study of shared clonotypes between healthy human individuals. Study-level information: Each donor's CD4 naive and CD4 memory cells filled three plates apiece, CD8 naive two, and CD8 memory one.

CD45RO-negative, CCR7-selected cells formed the naive CD8 fraction, which excluded terminally differentiated effector memory CD45RA+ cells. General study findings and limits: The rarefaction results pointed to incomplete sorted-subset sequencing despite large depth. Naive CD4 clonotypes overlapped across several donors at around 4.7%.

This CDR3 has 17 residues. From germline, CDR1 is LGHNA and CDR2 YSLEER. The V gene lost 5 bases and the J gene lost 0 bases, with 17 bases spanning the gap. The rearrangement joins TRBV4-3 to TRBJ2-1; D assignment may be TRBD1 or TRBD2 (5 bases each). Sequencing input: naive CD8+ T cells from PBMCs. The TCR sequence derives from a man younger than 30 in good health. Some clones in this sample may be carry-over from other donors' samples. CDR3 residues: CASSDGQVGSSYNEQFF. The CDR3 DNA reads as TGCGCCAGCAGCGATGGACAAGTGGGGAGCTCCTACAATGAGCAGTTCTTC.